This is a list of T cell receptor beta chains from one sample in a study of T-cell memory formation after mild COVID-19. Each CDR3 protein is one row after TCRdb ran MiXCR on the 5' RACE reads. The sample lists a few hundred thousand distinct CDR3 sequences; approximately 15% were seen once. The specimen sequenced was PBMCs or a T cell subset sorted from them (not recorded which). These receptors all stem from a man between 18 and 35 years old who had mild COVID-19 (a few samples of this study predate the infection). Cell type and time point are not known. The CDR3 runs from the conserved cysteine through the conserved F or W. D genes are given only for firm matches. The size of a clone is reported for some rows only, either as once, few or many, or as a class for expanded clones.

V: TRBV10-3
J: TRBJ2-7
D: .
size: few
CDR3: CAITPSVGTYEQYF
DNA: TGTGCCATCACCCCTTCTGTGGGGACCTACGAGCAGTACTTC

V: TRBV15
J: TRBJ2-5
D: .
size: few
CDR3: CATSRDIGAGGVAQYF
DNA: TGTGCCACCAGCAGAGATATAGGCGCAGGTGGCGTGGCCCAGTACTTC

V: TRBV20-1
J: TRBJ2-3
D: TRBD2
size: few
CDR3: CSARLAGRDTQYF
DNA: TGCAGTGCCAGACTAGCGGGGAGGGATACGCAGTATTTT

V: TRBV7-2
J: TRBJ1-3
D: TRBD1
size: .
CDR3: CASSSIPGQGREYF
DNA: TGTGCCAGCAGCTCGATTCCGGGACAGGGTAGAGAATATTTT

V: TRBV12-3/TRBV12-4
J: TRBJ2-5
D: .
size: .
CDR3: CASSFNSGETQYF
DNA: TGTGCCAGCAGTTTTAACAGCGGGGAGACCCAGTACTTC

V: TRBV12-3/TRBV12-4
J: TRBJ2-3
D: .
size: few
CDR3: CASGVNTDTQYF
DNA: TGTGCCAGCGGGGTGAACACAGATACGCAGTATTTT

V: TRBV3-1
J: TRBJ2-3
D: .
size: many
CDR3: CASSQVLAVGTQYF
DNA: TGTGCCAGCAGCCAAGTTCTGGCGGTTGGTACGCAGTATTTT

V: TRBV6-5
J: TRBJ1-4
D: .
size: .
CDR3: CASSYSKSLGGGKLFF
DNA: TGTGCCAGCAGTTACTCGAAGAGCCTGGGAGGGGGAAAACTGTTTTTT

V: TRBV7-8
J: TRBJ1-1
D: .
size: .
CDR3: CASSFSAANTEAFF
DNA: TGTGCCAGCAGCTTCTCAGCGGCGAACACTGAAGCTTTCTTT

V: TRBV29-1
J: TRBJ1-1
D: .
size: .
CDR3: CSVEVPGRVGEAFF
DNA: TGCAGCGTTGAAGTCCCAGGCAGGGTGGGTGAAGCTTTCTTT

V: TRBV18
J: TRBJ1-4
D: .
size: few
CDR3: CASSPPGGYNEKLFF
DNA: TGTGCCAGCTCACCACCAGGGGGTTATAATGAAAAACTGTTTTTT

V: TRBV3-1
J: TRBJ2-2
D: .
size: .
CDR3: CASSHRRENTGELFF
DNA: TGTGCCAGCAGCCACAGAAGGGAGAACACCGGGGAGCTGTTTTTT

V: TRBV12-3/TRBV12-4
J: TRBJ2-2
D: TRBD1
size: many
CDR3: CASRARTGGTGELFF
DNA: TGTGCCAGCAGGGCCCGGACAGGGGGTACCGGGGAGCTGTTTTTT

V: TRBV7-9
J: TRBJ2-1
D: TRBD2
size: .
CDR3: CASRVMSTSGYNEQFF
DNA: TGTGCCAGCAGAGTAATGTCGACTAGCGGATACAATGAGCAGTTCTTC

V: TRBV7-8
J: TRBJ2-5
D: .
size: .
CDR3: CASSLGTDVGRSQETQYF
DNA: TGTGCCAGCAGCCTAGGGACCGACGTTGGACGGAGCCAAGAGACCCAGTACTTC

V: TRBV7-2
J: TRBJ1-4
D: .
size: .
CDR3: CASRPTGASEKLFF
DNA: TGTGCCAGCAGACCCACGGGGGCAAGCGAAAAACTGTTTTTT

V: TRBV15
J: TRBJ2-2
D: TRBD1
size: .
CDR3: CATSRDQGTGATGELFF
DNA: TGTGCCACCAGCAGAGATCAGGGGACAGGGGCCACCGGGGAGCTGTTTTTT

V: TRBV9
J: TRBJ2-3
D: .
size: .
CDR3: CASSVRRDLYDTQYF
DNA: TGTGCCAGCAGCGTAAGGCGCGATCTTTACGATACGCAGTATTTT

V: TRBV7-2
J: TRBJ2-1
D: TRBD1
size: many
CDR3: CASSRDRGPNEQFF
DNA: TGTGCCAGCAGCCGGGACAGGGGGCCCAATGAGCAGTTCTTC

V: TRBV9
J: TRBJ2-5
D: TRBD2
size: .
CDR3: CASKASGGPWETQYF
DNA: TGTGCCAGCAAGGCTAGCGGGGGGCCGTGGGAGACCCAGTACTTC

V: TRBV5-6
J: TRBJ2-5
D: .
size: few
CDR3: CASSLPAAGGGTQYF
DNA: TGTGCCAGCAGCTTGCCGGCGGCAGGGGGAGGGACCCAGTACTTC

V: TRBV25-1
J: TRBJ2-4
D: TRBD1
size: .
CDR3: CASSEWTGGIQYF
DNA: TGTGCCAGCAGTGAATGGACAGGGGGCATTCAGTACTTC

V: TRBV4-3
J: TRBJ1-4
D: TRBD1
size: .
CDR3: CASSRGDSDEKLFF
DNA: TGCGCCAGCAGCCGGGGGGACAGTGACGAAAAACTGTTTTTT

V: TRBV10-3
J: TRBJ1-1
D: .
size: few
CDR3: CAISESIQGNTEAFF
DNA: TGTGCCATCAGTGAGTCGATTCAGGGGAACACTGAAGCTTTCTTT

V: TRBV5-1
J: TRBJ2-1
D: .
size: .
CDR3: CASSLGYGGNEQFF
DNA: TGCGCCAGCAGCTTGGGATACGGGGGAAATGAGCAGTTCTTC

V: TRBV6-2/TRBV6-3
J: TRBJ1-5
D: TRBD1
size: .
CDR3: CASSRTGWGHQPQHF
DNA: TGTGCCAGCAGCAGGACAGGGTGGGGGCATCAGCCCCAGCATTTT

V: TRBV27
J: TRBJ2-1
D: .
size: .
CDR3: CASSLVFRGTKNSEQFF
DNA: TGTGCCAGCAGTTTAGTCTTTAGGGGTACCAAAAACAGTGAGCAGTTCTTC

V: TRBV5-1
J: TRBJ2-1
D: .
size: .
CDR3: CASSLFPHRGSYNEQFF
DNA: TGCGCCAGCAGCTTGTTCCCGCACCGGGGCTCCTACAATGAGCAGTTCTTC

V: TRBV20-1
J: TRBJ2-5
D: .
size: few
CDR3: CSARVGGSWGETQYF
DNA: TGCAGTGCTAGAGTGGGCGGAAGTTGGGGAGAGACCCAGTACTTC

V: TRBV20-1
J: TRBJ2-3
D: .
size: .
CDR3: CSARNGASTDTQYF
DNA: TGCAGTGCTAGAAACGGGGCTAGCACAGATACGCAGTATTTT

V: TRBV7-9
J: TRBJ1-2
D: .
size: .
CDR3: CASTEQGSNYGYTF
DNA: TGTGCCAGCACCGAGCAAGGGTCTAACTATGGCTACACCTTC

V: TRBV29-1
J: TRBJ2-1
D: .
size: .
CDR3: CSVGGEVEQFF
DNA: TGCAGCGTTGGCGGGGAGGTTGAGCAGTTCTTC

V: TRBV7-2
J: TRBJ2-6
D: .
size: few
CDR3: CASRPVGSGANVLTF
DNA: TGTGCCAGCCGTCCGGTGGGATCTGGGGCCAACGTCCTGACTTTC

V: TRBV15
J: TRBJ1-2
D: .
size: .
CDR3: CATSRDRSGYGYTF
DNA: TGTGCCACCAGCAGAGATCGCTCAGGTTATGGCTACACCTTC

V: TRBV4-3
J: TRBJ1-1
D: .
size: few
CDR3: CASSQEWPTRVGSEAFF
DNA: TGCGCCAGCAGCCAAGAATGGCCGACACGGGTAGGGTCTGAAGCTTTCTTT

V: TRBV1
J: TRBJ1-1
D: .
size: once
CDR3: CTSSQDPVEAFF
DNA: TGCACCAGCAGCCAAGACCCCGTAGAAGCTTTCTTT

V: TRBV6-2/TRBV6-3
J: TRBJ2-2
D: TRBD2
size: many
CDR3: CASIPIGTSGHTGELFF
DNA: TGTGCCAGCATCCCGATCGGGACTAGCGGGCACACCGGGGAGCTGTTTTTT

V: TRBV5-1
J: TRBJ2-3
D: .
size: few
CDR3: CASRAGVDTQYF
DNA: TGCGCCAGCCGGGCAGGGGTAGATACGCAGTATTTT

V: TRBV9
J: TRBJ1-4
D: .
size: few
CDR3: CASSPTPRGEKLFF
DNA: TGTGCCAGCAGCCCAACTCCTAGGGGTGAAAAACTGTTTTTT

V: TRBV6-6
J: TRBJ2-2
D: TRBD2
size: .
CDR3: CASGDSGDTGELFF
DNA: TGTGCCAGCGGGGATAGCGGGGACACCGGGGAGCTGTTTTTT

V: TRBV5-1
J: TRBJ1-6
D: TRBD1
size: many
CDR3: CASSSQTGNSPLHF
DNA: TGCGCCAGCAGCTCCCAGACAGGGAATTCACCCCTCCACTTT

V: TRBV15
J: TRBJ2-3
D: .
size: few
CDR3: CATSRVMFPGTDTQYF
DNA: TGTGCCACCAGCAGAGTGATGTTCCCAGGCACAGATACGCAGTATTTT

V: TRBV6-5
J: TRBJ2-1
D: .
size: few
CDR3: CASSPGGEGDNEQFF
DNA: TGTGCCAGCAGCCCGGGGGGTGAGGGGGACAATGAGCAGTTCTTC

V: TRBV10-3
J: TRBJ2-2
D: .
size: many
CDR3: CAISGEGRLTGELFF
DNA: TGTGCCATCAGTGGTGAGGGGCGACTCACCGGGGAGCTGTTTTTT

V: TRBV7-2
J: TRBJ1-5
D: .
size: .
CDR3: CASSLAFQPGQPQHF
DNA: TGTGCCAGCAGCTTAGCTTTCCAGCCGGGTCAGCCCCAGCATTTT

V: TRBV15
J: TRBJ1-2
D: .
size: .
CDR3: CATSMRENYGYTF
DNA: TGTGCCACCAGTATGCGAGAGAACTATGGCTACACCTTC

V: TRBV19
J: TRBJ2-2
D: .
size: .
CDR3: CASSIDRVGELFF
DNA: TGTGCCAGTAGTATAGATCGCGTCGGGGAGCTGTTTTTT

V: TRBV25-1
J: TRBJ1-1
D: .
size: few
CDR3: CASKNPGEPEAFF
DNA: TGTGCCAGTAAGAACCCCGGGGAGCCTGAAGCTTTCTTT

V: TRBV5-1
J: TRBJ2-1
D: TRBD2
size: once
CDR3: CASSSEPISGGKGRAFF
DNA: TGCGCCAGCAGCTCGGAACCCATTTCGGGAGGGAAAGGACGTGCGTTCTTC

V: TRBV24-1
J: TRBJ2-1
D: .
size: .
CDR3: CATSASLKQGPYNEQFF
DNA: TGTGCCACCAGTGCTTCTCTGAAACAGGGTCCCTACAATGAGCAGTTCTTC

V: TRBV2
J: TRBJ2-5
D: .
size: many
CDR3: CASSEETQYF
DNA: TGTGCCAGCAGTGAAGAGACCCAGTACTTC

V: TRBV5-1
J: TRBJ1-2
D: TRBD1
size: many
CDR3: CASSRDRVSGYTF
DNA: TGCGCCAGCAGCCGTGACAGGGTGTCTGGCTACACCTTC

V: TRBV11-2
J: TRBJ2-1
D: .
size: few
CDR3: CASSLVNSEQFF
DNA: TGTGCCAGCAGCTTAGTAAACTCCGAGCAGTTCTTC